This entry is about one TCR beta chain. What it recognizes is unknown. This specimen comes from a study of radiotherapy plus CTLA-4 blockade in lung cancer. CDR1 is SGDLS, CDR2 YYNGEE, per germline. The CDR3 loop spans 16 amino acids. Germline trimming cut 3 bases from V and 5 bases from J; bases unmatched to any gene: 11. Notes on the study in general: Best predicting response, reportedly, were early blood T cell clone dynamics, with interferon-beta. Blood-borne expansion of tumor-derived TCR clones followed radiotherapy plus ipilimumab.

The method was immunoSEQ multiplex PCR; TCRdb's version includes in-frame clones alone and lacks a portion of them. The sample lists some 110,000 clones, 78% occurring once. The origin of this receptor is a human donor with non-small cell lung cancer who had a partial response to radiotherapy plus ipilimumab. The sample in question was peripheral blood, obtained from a patient treated with radiotherapy plus ipilimumab. The chain uses TRBV9 and TRBJ2-5, with TRBD1 matching over 9 bases. CDR3 sequence: CASSGGSQGAQETQYF. The DNA for the CDR3 is TGTGCCAGCAGCGGGGGATCACAGGGGGCGCAGGAGACCCAGTACTTC.